This passage covers 11 T cell receptor beta chains from one sample sequenced in a study of CD8 T cells in ankylosing spondylitis. Notes on the study in general: A TCR beta motif made of under 10 highly homologous variants seemed typical of ankylosing spondylitis blood.

Via MiXCR, TCRdb re-called the 5' RACE reads, giving one row per CDR3 protein. This sample has about 460,000 distinct CDR3 sequences, with approximately 5% found just once. Antigen specificity for these receptors is unknown. Material: blood, either unsorted or a sorted T cell fraction (not recorded which). These receptors were taken from a male donor with ankylosing spondylitis.

This clonotype was seen at least ten times. In DNA form, the CDR3 reads TGCAGTGCTAGAGATCTGGGCGGATCCCTCGACCTAGCGGGTAGTCAAGAGACCCAGTACTTC. Residues: CSARDLGGSLDLAGSQETQYF. V gene TRBV20-1 combines with J gene TRBJ2-5; TRBD2 aligns across 8 bases. J was trimmed by 2 bases and V by 0 bases; bases with no gene match: 23. Germline lookup yields CDR1 DFQATT and CDR2 SNEGSKA (reference sequence). The CDR3 contains 21 residues.

This clonotype was recorded many times. The J gene is TRBJ2-3, the V gene TRBV18; D possibly corresponds to TRBD2 (6 bases). Germline-derived CDR1 and CDR2 are KGHSH and LQKENI. V lost 2 bases to trimming and J lost 6 bases, with 15 bases between them. The CDR3 spans 15 residues. The CDR3 loop reads CASSPGKGTGDTQYF. The CDR3 nucleotides are TGTGCCAGCTCACCAGGAAAGGGGACTGGGGATACGCAGTATTTT.

This clonotype showed up many times. This rearrangement joins TRBV7-2 to TRBJ2-5; no reliable D call. V lost 5 bases to trimming and J lost 4 bases, with 17 bases between them. The V gene's germline CDR1 is SGHTA and CDR2 FQGNSA. The CDR3 totals 15 residues. In DNA, the CDR3 is TGTGCCAGCAGCCCGGGTTCGGTCTGGGCAGAGACCCAGTACTTC. Translated, it gives CASSPGSVWAETQYF.

This clonotype was seen at least ten times. V and J are TRBV7-8 and TRBJ1-6; D may be TRBD1 (6 bases). V was clipped by 7 bases and J by 10 bases, with 20 bases between them. The CDR3 contains 15 residues. Germline V gene data show CDR1 as SGHVS and CDR2 as FQNEAQ. CDR3 residues: CASILGGREPSPLHF. CDR3 bases: TGTGCCAGCATCCTCGGGGGGCGCGAGCCATCACCCCTCCACTTT.

This clonotype was detected ten times or more. The chain uses TRBV15 and TRBJ2-7; D assignment may be TRBD1 or TRBD2 (5 bases each). The V gene lost 0 bases and the J gene lost 4 bases, with 16 bases spanning the gap. This CDR3 is built from 16 residues. Germline V gene data show CDR1 as LNHNV and CDR2 as YYDKDF (reference sequence). The DNA of the CDR3 is TGTGCCACCAGCAGAGACCGAGGGGTTAAGATATACGAGCAGTACTTC. This gives the protein CATSRDRGVKIYEQYF.

This clonotype was seen many times. The chain employs TRBV7-2 and TRBJ2-7; D unclear. Trimming removed 1 base from V and 0 bases from J, with 4 bases in between. In germline, CDR1 is SGHTA, CDR2 FQGNSA. The CDR3 loop spans 13 amino acids. Written as DNA, the CDR3 is TGTGCCAGCAGCTTAGTCGACTCCTACGAGCAGTACTTC. Protein sequence: CASSLVDSYEQYF.

The chain joins TRBV3-1 to TRBJ1-1; possibly TRBD1 for D (6 bases). Trimming cost V 8 bases and J 1 base, with 29 bases left between them. The CDR3 extends over 19 amino acids. Germline CDR1 reads LGHDT; CDR2 reads YNNKEL (reference sequence). The CDR3 is CASCFDALRGALANTEAFF. The CDR3 region has the DNA TGTGCCAGCTGTTTCGACGCGCTTAGGGGGGCGTTGGCGAACACTGAAGCTTTCTTT.

This clonotype was observed many times. This sequence joins TRBV5-1 and TRBJ1-2; 7 nucleotides line up with TRBD1. The germline CDR1 and CDR2 sequences are SGHRS and YFSETQ. This CDR3 spans 13 amino acids. V gave up 1 base and J gave up 5 bases; unmatched junction bases: 2. The CDR3 DNA reads as TGCGCCAGCAGCTTGACAGGGGTGTATGGCTACACCTTC. It translates to CASSLTGVYGYTF.

This clonotype showed up many times. The V gene is TRBV6-1, the J gene TRBJ2-6; TRBD1 matches at 9 bases. J was trimmed by 0 bases and V by 10 bases; bases with no gene match: 7. This CDR3 has 16 amino acids. The germline V gene encodes CDR1 MNHNS and CDR2 SASEGT. The CDR3 nucleotides are TGTGCCACTTCGGGACAGGGATACTCTGGGGCCAACGTCCTGACTTTC. Translation: CATSGQGYSGANVLTF.

The CDR3 region has the DNA TGCGCCAGCAGTGATGGACAGGGATGGGGCTACACCTTC. It yields the protein CASSDGQGWGYTF. This chain joins TRBV5-1 and TRBJ1-2, with 8 bases identical to TRBD1. The J segment lost 8 bases and the V segment lost 5 bases, leaving 8 bases of the junction unmatched. Germline V gene data show CDR1 as SGHRS and CDR2 as YFSETQ. The CDR3 is made up of 13 amino acids.

This clonotype was observed many times. The chain couples TRBV20-1 to TRBJ1-6, with D possibly matching TRBD1 (5 bases). The CDR3 extends over 11 amino acids. Germline assignment: CDR1 DFQATT and CDR2 SNEGSKA (reference sequence). The V end lost 4 bases, the J end lost 7 bases, and 5 bases lay between the germline ends. As DNA, the CDR3 is TGCAGTGCTAACAGGAATTCACCCCTCCACTTT. Its protein product is CSANRNSPLHF.